The rows below give T cell receptor beta chains drawn from one sample of a study of T-cell memory formation after mild COVID-19. One entry per CDR3 protein, called by TCRdb with MiXCR from the 5' RACE reads. The repertoire holds 560,000 or so distinct CDR3 sequences, with about 18% as singletons. Sequencing used PBMCs or a T cell subset sorted from them (not recorded which). The receptors come from an adult woman who had mild COVID-19 (a few samples of this study predate the infection). Cell type and time point are not known. Both conserved end residues are part of each CDR3. A D gene is named only where the DNA matches it firmly. Part of the rows lack a size; the others show once, few, many or a class for expanded clones.

clone_size j_call v_call d_call cdr3_nt cdr3_aa
- TRBJ2-1 TRBV5-1 TRBD2 TGCGCCAGCAGCCAGCGGACTAGCTTTCCCTACAATGAGCAGTTCTTC CASSQRTSFPYNEQFF
few TRBJ2-3 TRBV9 TRBD2 TGTGCCAGCAGCGGTGGACTAGCGGGAGGATACACAGATACGCAGTATTTT CASSGGLAGGYTDTQYF
- TRBJ2-2 TRBV24-1 TRBD1 TGTGCCACCAGTGACCGTGGACAGGGGGCGAACACCGGGGAGCTGTTTTTT CATSDRGQGANTGELFF
many TRBJ1-1 TRBV30 - TGTGCCTGGAGTACAGGACTAAACACTGAAGCTTTCTTT CAWSTGLNTEAFF
few TRBJ2-5 TRBV7-9 - TGTGCCAGCAGCGAGGGGGGGAAAGAGACCCAGTACTTC CASSEGGKETQYF
- TRBJ1-1 TRBV30 - TGTGCCTTTTCGGGCAGAGGGAACACTGAAGCTTTCTTT CAFSGRGNTEAFF
many TRBJ1-2 TRBV7-2 - TGTGCCAGCAGTGTCGAGGGTAACTATGGCTACACCTTC CASSVEGNYGYTF
- TRBJ2-7 TRBV5-1 - TGCGCCAGCAGCGGGGACATTGGGCCCTACGAGCAGTACTTC CASSGDIGPYEQYF
once TRBJ1-1 TRBV7-9 - TGTGCCAGCAGCCTAATATTCTGGAACACTGAAGCTTTCTTT CASSLIFWNTEAFF
- TRBJ2-3 TRBV2 - TGTGCCAGCAGTGGATGGGGTGGAAGCGATACGCAGTATTTT CASSGWGGSDTQYF
- TRBJ1-2 TRBV18 - TGTGCCAGCTCCCAGAACGAAGCTAACTATGGCTACACCTTC CASSQNEANYGYTF
few TRBJ1-2 TRBV5-6 - TGTGCCAGCAGCTTGTGGTGGCAGGGTGGGGCCTATGGCTACACCTTC CASSLWWQGGAYGYTF
- TRBJ2-4 TRBV11-2 TRBD1 TGTGCCAGCAGCTCAGAAGGGACAGGGTCCAAAAACATTCAGTACTTC CASSSEGTGSKNIQYF
- TRBJ2-7 TRBV20-1 - TGCAGTGCTAGGACCGGGACACCAGGGTACGAGCAGTACTTC CSARTGTPGYEQYF
many TRBJ2-3 TRBV12-3/TRBV12-4 TRBD2 TGTGCCAGCACCTCAAATCTAGCGGGATTCACAGATACGCAGTATTTT CASTSNLAGFTDTQYF
- TRBJ1-5 TRBV7-8 TRBD1 TGTGCCAGCAGCGAGGGCGCGACAGGGGGCTCTAGGCCCCAGCATTTT CASSEGATGGSRPQHF
few TRBJ1-1 TRBV5-1 - TGCGCCAGCAGCCTGGGACAACTACCACTATTGAACACTGAAGCTTTCTTT CASSLGQLPLLNTEAFF
- TRBJ1-1 TRBV30 TRBD1 TGTGCCTGGGACCCCGGGACAGCTAACACTGAAGCTTTCTTT CAWDPGTANTEAFF
few TRBJ2-1 TRBV9 - TGTGCCAGCAGCGGACCCGGTGGCTACAATGAGCAGTTCTTC CASSGPGGYNEQFF
- TRBJ2-2 TRBV10-3 - TGTGCCACCCGATATGGGGGAAAAACGGTTGGGGAGCTGTTTTTT CATRYGGKTVGELFF
- TRBJ2-3 TRBV7-6 TRBD2 TGTGCCAGCAGCCCAAAGGGACTAGCGGGAGGGCCGAGCACAGATACGCAGTATTTT CASSPKGLAGGPSTDTQYF
few TRBJ2-1 TRBV3-1 - TGTGCCAGCAGCCAGACTCTGTATGAGCAGTTCTTC CASSQTLYEQFF
- TRBJ1-1 TRBV9 - TGTGCCAGCAGCGTAGGGGGGCCAGGCTCAAAGGGCACTGAAGCTTTCTTT CASSVGGPGSKGTEAFF
few TRBJ2-1 TRBV18 - TGTGCCAGCTCAGGTCCGGTGGATGAGCAGTTCTTC CASSGPVDEQFF
- TRBJ2-1 TRBV4-1 TRBD1 TGCGCCAGCAGCCCCCCCGGGACAGGGTCCCATGAGCAGTTCTTC CASSPPGTGSHEQFF
- TRBJ2-1 TRBV5-1 TRBD2 TGCGCCAGCAGCACCCGACTAGCGGGAGGATATGAGCAGTTCTTC CASSTRLAGGYEQFF
- TRBJ2-1 TRBV19 - TGTGCCAGTAGTATCTCGAGCTCCTACAATGAGCAGTTCTTC CASSISSSYNEQFF
few TRBJ1-5 TRBV7-8 - TGTGCCAGCAGCTTACTACAGAGAAATAGCAATCAGCCCCAGCATTTT CASSLLQRNSNQPQHF
many TRBJ2-1 TRBV9 TRBD1 TGTGCCAGCAGCGTAGGGACAGGAAGGAATGAGCAGTTCTTC CASSVGTGRNEQFF
- TRBJ2-2 TRBV12-3/TRBV12-4 TRBD1 TGTGCCAGCAGTTTCCGCAGGGGGCTAACATTAACCGGGGAGCTGTTTTTT CASSFRRGLTLTGELFF
- TRBJ1-2 TRBV6-1 TRBD1 TGTGCCAGCAGTCCCTCCGGGACAGGGTATGGCTACACCTTC CASSPSGTGYGYTF
- TRBJ1-5 TRBV2 TRBD1 TGTGCCAGCAGAGGACAGGAGCAGGCAGGCAATCAGCCCCAGCATTTT CASRGQEQAGNQPQHF
- TRBJ1-6 TRBV20-1 - TGCAGTGCTAGCAGAGAGGGACATAGAAAGGATTCACCCCTCCACTTT CSASREGHRKDSPLHF
few TRBJ2-7 TRBV10-3 TRBD1 TGTGCCATCAGTGAGTCTTTATCCGGGACAGACTACGAGCAGTACTTC CAISESLSGTDYEQYF
- TRBJ2-3 TRBV30 TRBD2 TGTGCCTGGAGCCCACTTAGGACTAGCGGGGGGCCAGATACGCAGTATTTT CAWSPLRTSGGPDTQYF
many TRBJ1-1 TRBV29-1 - TGCAGCGTTGTAGGGCCCAGTATGAACACTGAAGCTTTCTTT CSVVGPSMNTEAFF
- TRBJ1-1 TRBV7-6 - TGTGCCAGCTCCTCTATTACGGTTCCGGGGGAAGCTTTCTTT CASSSITVPGEAFF
- TRBJ2-3 TRBV27 TRBD2 TGTGCCAGCAGTTCAAGGACTAGCAATCCAGATACGCAGTATTTT CASSSRTSNPDTQYF
- TRBJ1-6 TRBV6-6 - TGTGCCAGCAACTACAATCTTGATTCACCCCTCCACTTT CASNYNLDSPLHF
- TRBJ2-2 TRBV7-7 TRBD2 TGTGCTAGCAGCACATACACCGGGACTAGCGGGAGAGCCACCGGGGAGCTGTTTTTT CASSTYTGTSGRATGELFF
few TRBJ2-1 TRBV13 TRBD2 TGTGCCAGCAGCTTATGGGCTAGCGGGGGTAGGGACAATGAGCAGTTCTTC CASSLWASGGRDNEQFF
few TRBJ2-6 TRBV7-3 TRBD1 TGTGCCAGCAGCTCGAAGGGGGCCAACTCTGGGGCCAACGTCCTGACTTTC CASSSKGANSGANVLTF
- TRBJ1-1 TRBV7-2 - TGTGCCAGCAGCTTACGGGGACCGTCGAACACTGAAGCTTTCTTT CASSLRGPSNTEAFF
- TRBJ2-3 TRBV11-1 - TGTGCCAGCAGCTCCAACGCCCGTACGCAGTATTTT CASSSNARTQYF
- TRBJ1-5 TRBV7-6 - TGTGCCAGCAGCCTGGGGGTGGGTCAGCCCCAGCATTTT CASSLGVGQPQHF
- TRBJ1-5 TRBV19 - TGTGCCAGTAGTTACGGCAATCAGCCCCAGCATTTT CASSYGNQPQHF
- TRBJ1-5 TRBV5-1 - TGCGCCAGCAGCTTGATAGGACTCAGCAATCAGCCCCAGCATTTT CASSLIGLSNQPQHF
- TRBJ2-1 TRBV3-1 TRBD2 TGTGCCAGCAGACCTAGCGGGGGATCCTACAATGAGCAGTTCTTC CASRPSGGSYNEQFF
- TRBJ2-7 TRBV4-1 TRBD2 TGCGCCAGCAGCCAAGAGCCAGCGGGGGGAACCTACGAGCAGTACTTC CASSQEPAGGTYEQYF
- TRBJ2-3 TRBV13 TRBD2 TGTGCCAGCGTCAAGATCCTAGCGGGGAAAACAGATACGCAGTATTTT CASVKILAGKTDTQYF
few TRBJ2-3 TRBV11-3 TRBD2 TGTGCCAGCAGCCTTAGGACTAGCGGCCCGAGAGGCACGCAGTATTTT CASSLRTSGPRGTQYF
- TRBJ1-1 TRBV12-3/TRBV12-4 TRBD1 TGTGCCAGCACCCCGACAGGGACGAACACTGAAGCTTTCTTT CASTPTGTNTEAFF
many TRBJ2-4 TRBV28 - TGTGCCAGCAGCCGCCTCCCAGGAAACATTCAGTACTTC CASSRLPGNIQYF
- TRBJ2-7 TRBV6-2/TRBV6-3 TRBD2 TGTGCCAGCAGTGCCGGGGACTACGCCTACGAGCAGTACTTC CASSAGDYAYEQYF